These T cell receptor beta chains were read from a single sample in a study of shared clonotypes between healthy human individuals. Profiled with immunoSEQ multiplex PCR; TCRdb holds only in-frame clones, not every one. The sample lists 750,000 to 1,000,000 clones, more than 85% occurring once. The source material was naive CD8+ T cells sorted from blood. The receptor source for this set is a man aged 30 to 45 in good health. Each CDR3 is given with its conserved first and last residue. The order of the fields is V gene, D gene, clone size, J gene, CDR3 DNA, CDR3 protein. The D gene is left open where the match is weak. Clone size is given for some rows only: seen once, a few or many times, or a class if the clone is expanded.

>TRBV7-6|.|.|TRBJ2-1
TGTGCCAGCAGCCCCCCCTCGGGACAATACAATGAGCAGTTCTTC
CASSPPSGQYNEQFF
>TRBV4-1|TRBD1|.|TRBJ2-7
TGCGCCAGCAGCCAGACACCGACAGGGGGCCACTACGAGCAGTACTTC
CASSQTPTGGHYEQYF
>TRBV5-1|.|.|TRBJ1-5
TGCGCCAGCAGGCTTAATAGCAATCAGCCCCAGCATTTT
CASRLNSNQPQHF
>TRBV9|.|.|TRBJ2-2
TGTGCCAGCAGCGGGGACACCGGGGAGCTGTTTTTT
CASSGDTGELFF
>TRBV27|.|.|TRBJ1-1
TGTGCCACCGCCCAGGGAGGCTTGGGTGAAGCTTTCTTT
CATAQGGLGEAFF
>TRBV9|.|.|TRBJ2-3
TGTGCCAGCACCCCCGCGGGTCCCCCAGATACGCAGTATTTT
CASTPAGPPDTQYF
>TRBV28|.|.|TRBJ2-6
TGTGCCAGCAGTTCCCCGAGGATCAAAAACTCTGGGGCCAACGTCCTGACTTTC
CASSSPRIKNSGANVLTF
>TRBV11-2|.|.|TRBJ2-7
TGTGCCAGCAGCTTAGCTTTGGGATACGAGCAGTACTTC
CASSLALGYEQYF
>TRBV9|TRBD2|once|TRBJ2-3
TGTGCCAGCGGGACTAGGCTCACAGATACGCAGTATTTT
CASGTRLTDTQYF
>TRBV2|.|.|TRBJ2-1
TGTGCCAGCAGTGAAGACCGATACTACAATGAGCAGTTCTTC
CASSEDRYYNEQFF
>TRBV27|.|few|TRBJ1-2
TGTGCCAGCAGTTTATCGGTGGAATTCGGGGGCTACACCTTC
CASSLSVEFGGYTF
>TRBV6-4|.|.|TRBJ2-2
TGTGCCAGCAGTGACTCGAAGCAGTCCACCGGGGAGCTGTTTTTT
CASSDSKQSTGELFF
>TRBV27|.|.|TRBJ2-5
TGTGCCAGCAGTTTTAGTAGGTTCTCAGAGACCCAGTACTTC
CASSFSRFSETQYF
>TRBV15|.|once|TRBJ2-4
TGTGCCACCAGCAGAGTGACTCTTATGGACATTCAGTACTTC
CATSRVTLMDIQYF
>TRBV27|.|once|TRBJ1-4
TGTGCCAGCAGTTTATCGCGGGGGGGTGGTGAAAAACTGTTTTTT
CASSLSRGGGEKLFF
>TRBV10-3|TRBD1|.|TRBJ1-1
TGTGCCATCAGTGACTCGACAGGGGAGGCCACTGAAGCTTTCTTT
CAISDSTGEATEAFF
>TRBV7-9|.|.|TRBJ1-5
TGTGCCAGCAGCTTAGGCGCGGGGGATCAGCCCCAGCATTTT
CASSLGAGDQPQHF
>TRBV27|TRBD2|.|TRBJ2-7
TGTGCCAGCAGTCTAACTAGCGTATACGAGCAGTACTTC
CASSLTSVYEQYF
>TRBV4-3|.|.|TRBJ1-5
TGCGCCAGCAGCCAAGATAGGCAGGGGAGCAATCAGCCCCAGCATTTT
CASSQDRQGSNQPQHF
>TRBV5-5|.|.|TRBJ2-1
TGTGCCAGCACCCGTCCCGGCGGCGGGTTTAATGAGCAGTTCTTC
CASTRPGGGFNEQFF
>TRBV2|TRBD1|.|TRBJ2-7
TGTGCCAGCAGCACCACAGGGGGATGGGAGCAGTACTTC
CASSTTGGWEQYF
>TRBV7-7|.|.|TRBJ2-5
TGTGCTAGCAGCTTAGGTTCGGAGGGGGTGCAAGAGACCCAGTACTTC
CASSLGSEGVQETQYF
>TRBV15|TRBD1|.|TRBJ2-7
TGTGCCACCAGCAGTTGGTTCTCAGGGGGCTTCTTGCAGTCCTACGAGCAGTACTTC
CATSSWFSGGFLQSYEQYF